These 2 T cell receptor beta chains were sequenced from one sample in a study of blood T cell repertoires in COVID-19. This table comes from immunoSEQ multiplex PCR, and its TCRdb copy is limited to in-frame clones, with some not included. The top ten clones hold 4% to 6% of a sample with roughly 240,000 clones, almost 85% of them seen once. Material for sequencing was peripheral blood. These receptors all come from a man aged 50-59 years with COVID-19, enrolled during active disease.

The chain employs TRBV6-1 and TRBJ2-5, with D unresolved. Trimming cost V 3 bases and J 3 bases, with 5 bases left between them. The CDR3 consists of 12 residues. CDR1 and CDR2 (germline): MNHNS, SASEGT. CDR3 nucleotide sequence: TGTGCCAGCAGTGACACTGAAGAGACCCAGTACTTC. Residues: CASSDTEETQYF.

This sequence joins TRBV27 and TRBJ1-2, with a tentative D call TRBD1 (6 bases). The CDR3 has 13 residues. The germline V gene has CDR1 MNHEY and CDR2 SMNVEV (reference sequence). V lost 2 bases to trimming and J lost 6 bases, with 10 bases between them. In DNA form, the CDR3 reads TGTGCCAGCAGTTTACGGCAGGGGAATGGCTACACCTTC. Protein sequence: CASSLRQGNGYTF.